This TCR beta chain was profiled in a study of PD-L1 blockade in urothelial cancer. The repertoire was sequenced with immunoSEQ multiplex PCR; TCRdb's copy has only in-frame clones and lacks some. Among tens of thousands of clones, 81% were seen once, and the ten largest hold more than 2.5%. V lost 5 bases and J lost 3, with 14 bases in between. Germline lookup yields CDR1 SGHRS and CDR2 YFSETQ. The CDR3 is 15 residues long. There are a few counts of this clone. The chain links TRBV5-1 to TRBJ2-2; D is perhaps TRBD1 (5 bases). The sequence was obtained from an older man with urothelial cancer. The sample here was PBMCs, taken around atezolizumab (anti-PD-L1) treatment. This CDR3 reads CASSIGPRDTGELFF. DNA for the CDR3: TGCGCCAGCAGTATCGGACCCAGGGACACCGGGGAGCTGTTTTTT. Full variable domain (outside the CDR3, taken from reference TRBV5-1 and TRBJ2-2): KAGVTQTPRYLIKTRGQQVTLSCSPISGHRSVSWYQQTPGQGLQFLFEYFSETQRNKGNFPGRFSGRQFSNSRSEMNVSTLELGDSALYLCASSIGPRDTGELFFGEGSRLTVL.